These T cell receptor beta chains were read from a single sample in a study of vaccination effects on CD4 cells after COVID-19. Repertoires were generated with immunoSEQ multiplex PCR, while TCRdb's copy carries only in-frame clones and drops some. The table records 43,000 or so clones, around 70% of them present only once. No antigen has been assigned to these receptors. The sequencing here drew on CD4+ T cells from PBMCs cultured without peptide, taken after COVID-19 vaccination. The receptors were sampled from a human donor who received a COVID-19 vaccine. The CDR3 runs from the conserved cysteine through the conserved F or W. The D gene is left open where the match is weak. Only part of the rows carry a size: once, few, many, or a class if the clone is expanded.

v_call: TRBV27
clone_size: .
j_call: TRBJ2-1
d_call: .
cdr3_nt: TGTGCCAGCAGGGACAGGCCCGGGGGGAGAGAGCAGTTCTTC
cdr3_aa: CASRDRPGGREQFF

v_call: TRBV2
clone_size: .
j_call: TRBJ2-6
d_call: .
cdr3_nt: TGTGCCAGCGCGCCCGGGTCTGGGGCCAACGTCCTGACTTTC
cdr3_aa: CASAPGSGANVLTF

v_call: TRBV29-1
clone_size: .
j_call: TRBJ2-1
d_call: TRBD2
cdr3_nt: TGCAGCGTCGGGACTAGCAACTACAATGAGCAGTTCTTC
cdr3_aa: CSVGTSNYNEQFF

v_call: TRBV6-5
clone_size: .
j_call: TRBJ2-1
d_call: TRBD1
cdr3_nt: TGTGCCAGCAGGACAGGGGGTAGTTATGATGAGCAGTTCTTC
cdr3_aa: CASRTGGSYDEQFF

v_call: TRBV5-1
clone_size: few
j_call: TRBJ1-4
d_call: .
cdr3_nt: TGCGCCAGCAGCTCCAGACTTATGGCTAATGAAAAACTGTTTTTT
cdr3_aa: CASSSRLMANEKLFF

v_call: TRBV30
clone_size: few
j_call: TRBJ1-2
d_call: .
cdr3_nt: TGTGCCTGGGCCCCGCAGGGGAAACGCTACACCTTC
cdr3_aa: CAWAPQGKRYTF

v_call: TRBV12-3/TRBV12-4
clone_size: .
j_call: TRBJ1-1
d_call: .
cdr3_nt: TGTGCCAGCAGTTGGACAGATAACACTGAAGCTTTCTTT
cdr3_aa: CASSWTDNTEAFF

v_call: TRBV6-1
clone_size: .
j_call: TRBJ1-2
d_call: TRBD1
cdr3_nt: TGTGCCAGCAGTGATATGGGACAGACTAACTATGGCTACACCTTC
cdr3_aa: CASSDMGQTNYGYTF

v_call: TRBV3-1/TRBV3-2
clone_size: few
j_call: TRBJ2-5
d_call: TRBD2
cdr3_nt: TGTGCCAGCAGCCAAATGACTAGCTCGGCCCAGTACTTC
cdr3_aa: CASSQMTSSAQYF

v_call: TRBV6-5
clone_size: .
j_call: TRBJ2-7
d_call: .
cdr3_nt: TGTGCCAGCAGCCTAATCCCCGACTACGAGCAGTACTTC
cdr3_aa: CASSLIPDYEQYF

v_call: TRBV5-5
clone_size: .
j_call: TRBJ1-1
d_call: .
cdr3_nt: TGTGCCAGCAGCTTCCGTCTGACAGATATAAACACTGAAGCTTTCTTT
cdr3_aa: CASSFRLTDINTEAFF

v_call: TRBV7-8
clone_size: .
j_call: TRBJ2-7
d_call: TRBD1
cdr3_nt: TGTGCCAGCAGCTTGGGCAGGATGGGACAGGGGGCGTACGAGCAGTACTTC
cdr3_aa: CASSLGRMGQGAYEQYF

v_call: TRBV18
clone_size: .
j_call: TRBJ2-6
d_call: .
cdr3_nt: TGTGCCAGCTCACCACCATGGGATCCGTACTCTGGGGCCAACGTCCTGACTTTC
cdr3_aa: CASSPPWDPYSGANVLTF

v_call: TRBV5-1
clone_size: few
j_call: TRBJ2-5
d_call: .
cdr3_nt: TGCGCCAGCGAAGGGTCGCAAGAGACCCAGTACTTC
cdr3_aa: CASEGSQETQYF

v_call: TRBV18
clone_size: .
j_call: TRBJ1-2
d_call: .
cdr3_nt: TGTGCCAGCTCTTACCGGGAGGATTACTATGGTGGCTACACCTTC
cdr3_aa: CASSYREDYYGGYTF

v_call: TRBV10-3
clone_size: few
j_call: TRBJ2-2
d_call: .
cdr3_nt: TGTGCCATCAGTGCTGGCGACTCGAACACCGGGGAGCTGTTTTTT
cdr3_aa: CAISAGDSNTGELFF

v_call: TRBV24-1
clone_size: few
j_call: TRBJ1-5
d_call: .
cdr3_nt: TGTGCCACCAGTGATGGATATAGCAATCAGCCCCAGCATTTT
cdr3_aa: CATSDGYSNQPQHF

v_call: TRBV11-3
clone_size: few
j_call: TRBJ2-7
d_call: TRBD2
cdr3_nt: TGTGCCAGCAGCCTGGGACTAGCGGGACCCTACGAGCAGTACTTC
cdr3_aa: CASSLGLAGPYEQYF

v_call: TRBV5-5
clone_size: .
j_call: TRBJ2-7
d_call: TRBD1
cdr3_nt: TGTGCCAGCAGCTTCACAGCCGGGACAGGGGGTGGCTACGAGCAGTACTTC
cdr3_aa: CASSFTAGTGGGYEQYF

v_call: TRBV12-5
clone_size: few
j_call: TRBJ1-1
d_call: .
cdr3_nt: TGTGCTAGTGCCCCCGAGGGGTACACTGAAGCTTTCTTT
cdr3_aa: CASAPEGYTEAFF